The sample holds many counts of the clone carrying this T cell receptor beta chain. TCR beta CDR3 regions were amplified from RNA. TCR CDR3 underwent first-round RT-PCR with the HTBI primer set. TCRdb processed the multiplex PCR reads anew with MiXCR; each CDR3 protein has one entry. The top ten clones hold around 13% of a sample with hundreds of thousands of distinct CDR3 sequences, around 15% of them seen once. This sample was included in a study of T cells in Graves' hyperthyroidism and ophthalmopathy. Germline CDR1 reads GTSNPN; CDR2 reads SVGIG (reference sequence). This CDR3 contains 17 residues. The junction had 6 bases not matched to a gene; V was cut back by 1 base and J by 0 bases.

The sequenced sample consisted of blood. The chain recombines TRBV30 with TRBJ2-2; TRBD2 aligns across 9 bases. The sequence was obtained from a woman aged 45-65 years with Graves' ophthalmopathy. The chain's CDR3 is CAWSGGSGRANTGELFF. The CDR3 DNA reads TGTGCCTGGAGTGGAGGTAGCGGGAGAGCGAACACCGGGGAGCTGTTTTTT.